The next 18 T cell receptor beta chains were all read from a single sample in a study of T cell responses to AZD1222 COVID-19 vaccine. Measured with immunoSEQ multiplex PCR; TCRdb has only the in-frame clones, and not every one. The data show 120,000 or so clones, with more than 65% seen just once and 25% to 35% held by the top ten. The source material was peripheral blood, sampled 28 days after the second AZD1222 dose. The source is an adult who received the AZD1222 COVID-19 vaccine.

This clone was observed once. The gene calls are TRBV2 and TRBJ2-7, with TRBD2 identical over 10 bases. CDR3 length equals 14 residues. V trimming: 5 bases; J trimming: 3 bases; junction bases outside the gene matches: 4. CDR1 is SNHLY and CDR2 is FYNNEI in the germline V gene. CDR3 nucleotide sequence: TGTGCCAGCAGTTGGATAGCGGGGGGCTACGAGCAGTACTTC. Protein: CASSWIAGGYEQYF.

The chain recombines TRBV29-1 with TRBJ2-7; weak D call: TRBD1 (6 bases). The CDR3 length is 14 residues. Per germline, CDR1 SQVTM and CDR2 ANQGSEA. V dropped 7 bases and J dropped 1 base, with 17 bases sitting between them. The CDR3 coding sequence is TGCAGCGCAATGCAGGACAGAGGGTCCTACGAGCAGTACTTC. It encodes CSAMQDRGSYEQYF.

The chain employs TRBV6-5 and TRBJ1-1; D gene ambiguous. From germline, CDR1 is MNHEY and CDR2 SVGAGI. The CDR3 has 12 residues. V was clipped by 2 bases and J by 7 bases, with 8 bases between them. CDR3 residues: CASSYSGGEAFF. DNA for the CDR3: TGTGCCAGCAGTTACAGTGGCGGTGAAGCTTTCTTT.

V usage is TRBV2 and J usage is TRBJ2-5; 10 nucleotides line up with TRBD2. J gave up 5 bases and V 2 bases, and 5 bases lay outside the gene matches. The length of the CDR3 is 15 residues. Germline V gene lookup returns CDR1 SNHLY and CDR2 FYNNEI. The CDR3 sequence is CASSEPSGGWETQYF. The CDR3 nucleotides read TGTGCCAGCAGTGAACCTAGCGGGGGATGGGAGACCCAGTACTTC. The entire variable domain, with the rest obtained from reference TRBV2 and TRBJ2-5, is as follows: EPEVTQTPSHQVTQMGQEVILRCVPISNHLYFYWYRQILGQKVEFLVSFYNNEISEKSEIFDDQFSVERPDGSNFTLKIRSTKLEDSAMYFCASSEPSGGWETQYFGPGTRLLVL.

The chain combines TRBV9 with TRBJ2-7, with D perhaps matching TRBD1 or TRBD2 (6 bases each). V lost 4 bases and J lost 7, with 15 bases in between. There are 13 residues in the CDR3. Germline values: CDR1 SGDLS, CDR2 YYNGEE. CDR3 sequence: CASSSRGLSEQYF. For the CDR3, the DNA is TGTGCCAGCAGCTCCAGGGGACTGTCTGAGCAGTACTTC.

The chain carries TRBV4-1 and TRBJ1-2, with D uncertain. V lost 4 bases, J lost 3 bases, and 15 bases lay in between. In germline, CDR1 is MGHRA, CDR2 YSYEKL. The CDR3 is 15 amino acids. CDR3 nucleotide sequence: TGCGCCAGCAGCCTGAAGGGTGAGGGATACTATGGCTACACCTTC. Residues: CASSLKGEGYYGYTF.

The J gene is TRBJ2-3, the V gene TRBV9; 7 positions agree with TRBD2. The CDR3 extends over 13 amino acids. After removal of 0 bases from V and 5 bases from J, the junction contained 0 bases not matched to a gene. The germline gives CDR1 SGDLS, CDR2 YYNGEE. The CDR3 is CASSVGEGDTQYF. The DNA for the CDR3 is TGTGCCAGCAGCGTAGGGGAGGGAGATACGCAGTATTTT.

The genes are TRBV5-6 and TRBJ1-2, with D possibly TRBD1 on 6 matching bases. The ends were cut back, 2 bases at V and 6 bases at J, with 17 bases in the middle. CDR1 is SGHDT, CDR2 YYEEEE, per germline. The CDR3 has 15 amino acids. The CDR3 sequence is CASSLMAGANDGYTF. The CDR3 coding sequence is TGTGCCAGCAGCTTAATGGCAGGGGCCAATGATGGCTACACCTTC.

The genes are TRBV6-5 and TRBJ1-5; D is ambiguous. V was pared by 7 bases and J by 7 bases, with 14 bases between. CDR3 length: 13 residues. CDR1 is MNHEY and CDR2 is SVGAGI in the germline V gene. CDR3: CASTAGRKQPQHF. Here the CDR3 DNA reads TGTGCCAGCACAGCCGGGAGAAAGCAGCCCCAGCATTTT.

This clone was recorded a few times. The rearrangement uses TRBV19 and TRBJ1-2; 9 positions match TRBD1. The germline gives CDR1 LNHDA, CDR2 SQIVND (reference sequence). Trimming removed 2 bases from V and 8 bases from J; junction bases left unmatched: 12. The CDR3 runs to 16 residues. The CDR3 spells CASSISAAGTGFGYTF. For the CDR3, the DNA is TGTGCCAGTAGTATATCGGCGGCGGGGACAGGGTTCGGCTACACCTTC.

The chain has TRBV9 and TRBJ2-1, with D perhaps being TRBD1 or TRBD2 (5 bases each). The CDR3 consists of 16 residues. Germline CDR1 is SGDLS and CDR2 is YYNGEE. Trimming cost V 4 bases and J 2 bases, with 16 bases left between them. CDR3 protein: CASSPQTGGTYNEQFF. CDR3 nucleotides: TGTGCCAGCAGCCCCCAAACTGGGGGTACCTACAATGAGCAGTTCTTC. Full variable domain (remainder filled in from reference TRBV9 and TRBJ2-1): DSGVTQTPKHLITATGQRVTLRCSPRSGDLSVYWYQQSLDQGLQFLIQYYNGEERAKGNILERFSAQQFPDLHSELNLSSLELGDSALYFCASSPQTGGTYNEQFFGPGTRLTVL.

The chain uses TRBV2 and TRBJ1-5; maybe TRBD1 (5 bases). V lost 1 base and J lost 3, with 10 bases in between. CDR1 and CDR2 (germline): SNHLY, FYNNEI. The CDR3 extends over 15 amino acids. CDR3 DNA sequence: TGTGCCAGCAGTGAAGGGATGACAGTCAATCAGCCCCAGCATTTT. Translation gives CASSEGMTVNQPQHF.

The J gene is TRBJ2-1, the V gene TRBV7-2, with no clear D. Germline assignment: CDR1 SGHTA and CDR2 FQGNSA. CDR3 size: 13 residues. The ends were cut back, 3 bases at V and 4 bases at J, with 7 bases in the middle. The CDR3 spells CASSFSGYNEQFF. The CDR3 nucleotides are TGTGCCAGCAGCTTTTCCGGATACAATGAGCAGTTCTTC.

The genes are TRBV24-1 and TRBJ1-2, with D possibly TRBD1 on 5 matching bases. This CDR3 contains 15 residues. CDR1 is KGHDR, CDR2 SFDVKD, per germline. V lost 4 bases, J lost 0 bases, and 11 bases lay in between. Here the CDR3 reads CATSERGGTNYGYTF. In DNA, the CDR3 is TGTGCCACCAGTGAGCGGGGCGGAACTAACTATGGCTACACCTTC.

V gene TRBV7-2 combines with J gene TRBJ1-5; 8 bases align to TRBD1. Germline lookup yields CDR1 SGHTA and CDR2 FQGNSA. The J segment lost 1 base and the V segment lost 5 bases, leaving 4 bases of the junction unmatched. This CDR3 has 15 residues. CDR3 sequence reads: CASSPRTGSNQPQHF. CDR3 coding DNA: TGTGCCAGCAGCCCGCGGACAGGGAGCAATCAGCCCCAGCATTTT.

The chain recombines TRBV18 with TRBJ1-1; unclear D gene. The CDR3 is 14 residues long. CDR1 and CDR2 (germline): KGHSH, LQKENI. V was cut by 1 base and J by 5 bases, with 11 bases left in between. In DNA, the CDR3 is TGTGCCAGCTCACCACGAGGGTCTTCAACTGAAGCTTTCTTT. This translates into CASSPRGSSTEAFF.

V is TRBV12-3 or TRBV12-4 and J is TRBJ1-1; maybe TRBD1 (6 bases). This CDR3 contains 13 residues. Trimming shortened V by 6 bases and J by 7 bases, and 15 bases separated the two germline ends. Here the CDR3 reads CASSQGGGGEAFF. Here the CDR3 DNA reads TGTGCCAGCAGCCAGGGAGGGGGAGGTGAAGCTTTCTTT.

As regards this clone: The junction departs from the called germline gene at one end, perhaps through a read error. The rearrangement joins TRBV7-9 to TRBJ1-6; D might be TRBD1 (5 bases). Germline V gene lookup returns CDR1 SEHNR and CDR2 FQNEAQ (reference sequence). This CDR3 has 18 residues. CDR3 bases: TGTGCCAGCAGTTCGATGGCAGGGCGGGGTTTCTATAATTCATCCCTCCACTTT. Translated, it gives CASSSMAGRGFYNSSLHF.